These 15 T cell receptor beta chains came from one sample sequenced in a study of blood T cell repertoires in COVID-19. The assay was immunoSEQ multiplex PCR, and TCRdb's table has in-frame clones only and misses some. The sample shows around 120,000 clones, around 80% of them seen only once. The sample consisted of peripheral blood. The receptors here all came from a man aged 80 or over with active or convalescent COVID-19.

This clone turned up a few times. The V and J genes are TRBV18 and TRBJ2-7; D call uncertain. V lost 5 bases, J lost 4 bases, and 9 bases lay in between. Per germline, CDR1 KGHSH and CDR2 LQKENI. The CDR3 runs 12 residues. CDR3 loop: CASSGTEYEQYF. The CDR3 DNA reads TGTGCCAGCTCAGGAACAGAGTACGAGCAGTACTTC.

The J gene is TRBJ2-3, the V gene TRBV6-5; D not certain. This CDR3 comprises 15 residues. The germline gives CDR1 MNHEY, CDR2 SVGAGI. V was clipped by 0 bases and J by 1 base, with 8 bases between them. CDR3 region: CASSYSQTGTDTQYF. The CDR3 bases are TGTGCCAGCAGTTACTCGCAAACAGGCACAGATACGCAGTATTTT.

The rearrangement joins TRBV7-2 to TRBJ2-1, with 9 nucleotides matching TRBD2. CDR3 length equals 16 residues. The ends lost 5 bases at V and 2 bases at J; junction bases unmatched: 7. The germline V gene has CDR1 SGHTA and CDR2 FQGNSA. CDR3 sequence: CASSLDSGGTYNEQFF. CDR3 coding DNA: TGTGCCAGCAGCCTAGATAGCGGGGGAACCTACAATGAGCAGTTCTTC.

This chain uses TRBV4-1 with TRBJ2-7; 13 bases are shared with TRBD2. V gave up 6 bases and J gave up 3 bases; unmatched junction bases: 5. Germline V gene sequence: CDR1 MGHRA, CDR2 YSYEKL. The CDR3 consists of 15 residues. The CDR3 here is CASRPGTSGNYEQYF. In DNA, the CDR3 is TGCGCCAGCAGGCCCGGGACTAGCGGGAACTACGAGCAGTACTTC.

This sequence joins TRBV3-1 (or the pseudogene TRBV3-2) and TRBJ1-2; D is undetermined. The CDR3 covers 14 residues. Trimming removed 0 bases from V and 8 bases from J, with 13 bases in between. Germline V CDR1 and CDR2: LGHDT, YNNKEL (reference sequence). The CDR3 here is CASSQDPTYGGYTF. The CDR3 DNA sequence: TGTGCCAGCAGCCAAGACCCGACTTACGGGGGCTACACCTTC.

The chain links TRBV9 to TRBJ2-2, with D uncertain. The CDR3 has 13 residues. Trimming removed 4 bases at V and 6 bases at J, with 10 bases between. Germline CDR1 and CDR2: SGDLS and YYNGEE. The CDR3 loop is CASSPGSPGELFF. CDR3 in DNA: TGTGCCAGCAGCCCCGGTAGTCCCGGGGAGCTGTTTTTT.

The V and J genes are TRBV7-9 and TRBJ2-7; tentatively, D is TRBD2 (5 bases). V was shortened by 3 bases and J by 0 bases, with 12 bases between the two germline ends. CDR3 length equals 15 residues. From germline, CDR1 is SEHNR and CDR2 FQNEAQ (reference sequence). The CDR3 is CASSFGPEGSYEQYF. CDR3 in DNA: TGTGCCAGCAGCTTCGGCCCTGAGGGCTCCTACGAGCAGTACTTC.

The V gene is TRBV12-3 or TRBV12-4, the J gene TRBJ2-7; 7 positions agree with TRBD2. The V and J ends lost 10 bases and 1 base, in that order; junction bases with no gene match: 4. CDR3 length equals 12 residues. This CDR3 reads CAIRRGSYEQYF. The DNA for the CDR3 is TGTGCCATAAGGCGGGGGTCCTACGAGCAGTACTTC.

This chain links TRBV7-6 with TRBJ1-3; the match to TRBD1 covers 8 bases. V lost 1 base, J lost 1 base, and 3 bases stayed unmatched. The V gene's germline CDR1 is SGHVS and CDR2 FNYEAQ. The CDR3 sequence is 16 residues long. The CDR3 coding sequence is TGTGCCAGCAGCTTAGGGACAGGGATTTCTGGAAACACCATATATTTT. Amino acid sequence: CASSLGTGISGNTIYF.

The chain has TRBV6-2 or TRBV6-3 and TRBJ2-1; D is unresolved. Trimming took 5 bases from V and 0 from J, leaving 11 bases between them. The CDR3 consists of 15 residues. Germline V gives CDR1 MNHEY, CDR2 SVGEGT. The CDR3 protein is CASSHDTSSYNEQFF. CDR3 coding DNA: TGTGCCAGCAGTCACGACACGAGCTCCTACAATGAGCAGTTCTTC.

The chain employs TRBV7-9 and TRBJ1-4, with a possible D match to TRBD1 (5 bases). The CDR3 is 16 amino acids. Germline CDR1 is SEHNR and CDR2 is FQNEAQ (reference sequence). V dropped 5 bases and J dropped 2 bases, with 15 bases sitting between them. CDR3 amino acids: CASSLAGGATNEKLFF. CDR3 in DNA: TGTGCCAGCAGCCTGGCGGGGGGAGCCACTAATGAAAAACTGTTTTTT.

The CDR3 is CASSPAGPQETQYF. Here the CDR3 DNA reads TGTGCCAGTAGTCCCGCGGGCCCCCAAGAGACCCAGTACTTC. The genes are TRBV19 and TRBJ2-5, with D possibly being TRBD2 (5 bases). V was pared by 5 bases and J by 1 base, with 11 bases between. CDR3 length: 14 residues. Per the germline V gene, CDR1 is LNHDA and CDR2 is SQIVND (reference sequence).

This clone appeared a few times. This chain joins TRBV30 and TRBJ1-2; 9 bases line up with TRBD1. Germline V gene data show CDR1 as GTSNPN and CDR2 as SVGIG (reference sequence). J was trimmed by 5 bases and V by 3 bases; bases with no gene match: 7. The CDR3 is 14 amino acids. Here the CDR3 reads CAWRIYDRGYGYTF. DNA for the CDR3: TGTGCCTGGAGGATCTACGACAGGGGGTATGGCTACACCTTC.

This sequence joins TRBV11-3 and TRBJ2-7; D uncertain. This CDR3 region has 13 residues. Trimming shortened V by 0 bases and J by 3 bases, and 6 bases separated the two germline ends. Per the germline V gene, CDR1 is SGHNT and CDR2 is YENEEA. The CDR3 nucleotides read TGTGCCAGCAGCTTAGACAGTAACTACGAGCAGTACTTC. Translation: CASSLDSNYEQYF.

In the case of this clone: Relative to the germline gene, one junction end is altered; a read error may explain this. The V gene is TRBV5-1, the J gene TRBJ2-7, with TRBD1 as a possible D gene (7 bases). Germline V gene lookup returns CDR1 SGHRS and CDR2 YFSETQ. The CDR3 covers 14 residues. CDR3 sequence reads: CASTPSGGGAIPEF. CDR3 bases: TGCGCCAGCACCCCAAGTGGAGGGGGCGCTATTCCCGAATTC. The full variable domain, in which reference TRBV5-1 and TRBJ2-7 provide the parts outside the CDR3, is KAGVTQTPRYLIKTRGQQVTLSCSPISGHRSVSWYQQTPGQGLQFLFEYFSETQRNKGNFPGRFSGRQFSNSRSEMNVSTLELGDSALYLCASTPSGGGAIPEFGPGTRLTVT.